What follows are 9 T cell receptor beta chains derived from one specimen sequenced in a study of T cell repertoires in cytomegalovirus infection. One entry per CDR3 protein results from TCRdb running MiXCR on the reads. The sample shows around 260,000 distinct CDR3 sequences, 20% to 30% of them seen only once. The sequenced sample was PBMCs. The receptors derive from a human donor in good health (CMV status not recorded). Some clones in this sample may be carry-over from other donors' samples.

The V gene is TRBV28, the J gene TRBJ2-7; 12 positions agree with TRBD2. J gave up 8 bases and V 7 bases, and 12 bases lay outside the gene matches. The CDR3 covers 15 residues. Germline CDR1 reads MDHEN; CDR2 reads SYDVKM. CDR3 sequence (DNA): TGTGCCAGCAACTTTCCGACTAGCGGGGGAGCCCAGCAGTACTTC. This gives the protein CASNFPTSGGAQQYF.

The CDR3 bases are TGCAGTGCCGATGCTGGGGCCAACGTCCTGACTTTC. Its protein is CSADAGANVLTF. The chain combines TRBV20-1 with TRBJ2-6, with D unclear. The CDR3 loop spans 12 amino acids. Germline CDR1 is DFQATT and CDR2 is SNEGSKA (reference sequence). V dropped 6 bases and J dropped 2 bases, with 5 bases sitting between them.

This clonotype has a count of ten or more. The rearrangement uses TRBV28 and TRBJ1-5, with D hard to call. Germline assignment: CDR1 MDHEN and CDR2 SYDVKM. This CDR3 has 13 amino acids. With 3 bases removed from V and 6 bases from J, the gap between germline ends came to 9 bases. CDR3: CASSFLDFQPQHF. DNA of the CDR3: TGTGCCAGCAGTTTCTTGGATTTTCAGCCCCAGCATTTT.

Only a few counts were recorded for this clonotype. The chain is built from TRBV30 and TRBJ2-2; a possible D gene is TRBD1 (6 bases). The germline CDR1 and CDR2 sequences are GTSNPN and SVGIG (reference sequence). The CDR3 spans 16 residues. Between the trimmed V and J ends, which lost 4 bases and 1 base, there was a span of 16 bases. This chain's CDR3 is CAWKAGVLLNTGELFF. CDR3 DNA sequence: TGTGCCTGGAAAGCAGGGGTCCTCCTGAACACCGGGGAGCTGTTTTTT.

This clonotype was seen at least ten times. In DNA form, the CDR3 reads TGTGCCAGCAGCCGGGGGTTTGGGGAGACCCAGTACTTC. It encodes CASSRGFGETQYF. The chain has TRBV7-2 and TRBJ2-5, with a tentative D call TRBD2 (6 bases). Germline V gene sequence: CDR1 SGHTA, CDR2 FQGNSA. V was pared by 5 bases and J by 5 bases, with 12 bases between. The CDR3 has 13 residues.

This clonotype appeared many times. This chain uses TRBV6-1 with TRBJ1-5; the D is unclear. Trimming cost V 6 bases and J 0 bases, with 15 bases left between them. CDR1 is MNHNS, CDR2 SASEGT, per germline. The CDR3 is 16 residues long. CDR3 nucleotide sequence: TGTGCCAGCAGCTTGACCGGACGCCTTAGCAATCAGCCCCAGCATTTT. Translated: CASSLTGRLSNQPQHF.

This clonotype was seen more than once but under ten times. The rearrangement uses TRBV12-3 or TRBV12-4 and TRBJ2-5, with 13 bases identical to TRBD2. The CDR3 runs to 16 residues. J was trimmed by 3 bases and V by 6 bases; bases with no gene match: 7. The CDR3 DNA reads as TGTGCCAGCAGCCCTCCGGGACTAGCGGGAAAAGAGACCCAGTACTTC. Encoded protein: CASSPPGLAGKETQYF.

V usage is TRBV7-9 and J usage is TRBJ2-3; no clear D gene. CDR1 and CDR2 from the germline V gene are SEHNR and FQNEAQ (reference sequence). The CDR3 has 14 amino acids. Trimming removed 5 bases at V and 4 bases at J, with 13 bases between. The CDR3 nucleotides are TGTGCCAGCAGCCTGGGAACCGAGGCAGATACGCAGTATTTT. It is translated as CASSLGTEADTQYF.

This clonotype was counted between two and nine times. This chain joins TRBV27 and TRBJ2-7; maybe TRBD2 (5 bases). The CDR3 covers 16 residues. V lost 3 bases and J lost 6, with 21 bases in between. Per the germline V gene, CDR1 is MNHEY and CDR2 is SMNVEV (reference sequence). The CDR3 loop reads CASSFPARERFCEQYF. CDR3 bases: TGTGCCAGCAGTTTCCCCGCAAGGGAGAGGTTCTGCGAGCAGTACTTC.